Presented here are 26 T cell receptor beta chains from one specimen sequenced in a study of T cell responses to AZD1222 COVID-19 vaccine. Profiled with immunoSEQ multiplex PCR; TCRdb holds only in-frame clones, not every one. The repertoire holds 85,000 to 120,000 clones, with approximately 87% as singletons. The sample was peripheral blood, taken on day 0 of AZD1222 vaccination. The source of these receptors is an adult in good health.

The chain employs TRBV5-5 and TRBJ2-5; 14 nucleotides match TRBD2. Germline V gene sequence: CDR1 SGHKS, CDR2 YYEKEE (reference sequence). The CDR3 runs 18 residues. J was trimmed by 5 bases and V by 4 bases; bases with no gene match: 13. The CDR3 region is CASSPGTSGSGIRETQYF. The DNA of the CDR3 is TGTGCCAGCAGCCCAGGGACTAGCGGGAGTGGGATCAGGGAGACCCAGTACTTC.

This clone was recorded once. The chain employs TRBV7-9 and TRBJ2-7, with 13 bases identical to TRBD2. There are 14 residues in the CDR3. Germline values: CDR1 SEHNR, CDR2 FQNEAQ (reference sequence). V trimming: 4 bases; J trimming: 5 bases; junction bases outside the gene matches: 2. The CDR3 DNA is TGTGCCAGCAGCTCCGGACTAGCGGGAGACGAGCAGTACTTC. Amino acid sequence: CASSSGLAGDEQYF.

This clone has more than one count but fewer than ten. The J gene is TRBJ2-2, the V gene TRBV14; D is ambiguous. Trimming cost V 6 bases and J 0 bases, with 8 bases left between them. Looked up from germline, CDR1 is SGHDN and CDR2 is FVKESK. The CDR3 has 14 residues. The CDR3 here is CASRKATNTGELFF. CDR3 DNA: TGTGCCAGCAGGAAAGCCACGAACACCGGGGAGCTGTTTTTT.

The CDR3 loop reads CATSRDMLAGSEAFF. CDR3 DNA sequence: TGTGCCACCAGCAGAGATATGCTGGCGGGATCTGAAGCTTTCTTT. The V gene is TRBV15, the J gene TRBJ1-1; no clear D. Trimming stripped 0 bases from V and 6 bases from J, with 14 bases between. From germline, CDR1 is LNHNV and CDR2 YYDKDF (reference sequence). The CDR3 loop spans 15 amino acids.

CDR3 protein: CASGPGTSGMYEQYF. DNA for the CDR3: TGTGCCAGCGGTCCCGGGACTAGCGGCATGTACGAGCAGTACTTC. This chain connects TRBV5-5 to TRBJ2-7; 11 nucleotides line up with TRBD2. V shed 7 bases and J 4 bases; nucleotides not matched to a gene: 10. The CDR3 has 15 amino acids. From germline, CDR1 is SGHKS and CDR2 YYEKEE (reference sequence).

V and J are TRBV5-1 and TRBJ2-7; D not certain. This CDR3 has 14 amino acids. V lost 1 base to trimming and J lost 3 bases, with 11 bases between them. CDR1 SGHRS and CDR2 YFSETQ come from the germline V gene. CDR3 in DNA: TGCGCCAGCAGCTTGACGGAACCCGTCTACGAGCAGTACTTC. As protein: CASSLTEPVYEQYF.

This clone was found a few times. This sequence joins TRBV5-8 and TRBJ1-2; no firm D call. In germline, CDR1 is SGHTS, CDR2 YDEGEE. CDR3 size: 14 residues. V was trimmed by 2 bases and J by 1 base, leaving 9 bases between them. The CDR3 protein is CASSFLMVNYGYTF. The DNA for the CDR3 is TGTGCCAGCAGCTTCCTCATGGTTAACTATGGCTACACCTTC.

The chain joins TRBV6-5 to TRBJ2-1, with 14 positions matching TRBD2. The CDR3 is 16 amino acids. V shed 4 bases, J shed 10 bases, and the junction held 9 bases outside the gene matches. CDR1 and CDR2 (germline): MNHEY, SVGAGI. CDR3: CASSSTSGRGSLEQFF. CDR3 coding DNA: TGTGCCAGCAGTTCGACTAGCGGGAGGGGCTCTCTCGAGCAGTTCTTC.

V usage is TRBV4-1 and J usage is TRBJ2-6, with D possibly matching TRBD2 (5 bases). Trimming took off 1 base at V and 0 bases at J, with 7 bases between the two ends. Per germline, CDR1 MGHRA and CDR2 YSYEKL. This CDR3 region has 16 residues. CDR3 residues: CASSQAGSSGANVLTF. In DNA form, the CDR3 reads TGCGCCAGCAGCCAAGCGGGAAGCTCTGGGGCCAACGTCCTGACTTTC.

The chain has TRBV10-3 and TRBJ1-5; D gene ambiguous. Trimming cost V 3 bases and J 1 base, with 4 bases left between them. This CDR3 has 13 amino acids. The germline V gene has CDR1 ENHRY and CDR2 SYGVKD. CDR3 sequence: CAISDRSNQPQHF. CDR3 in DNA: TGTGCCATCAGTGACCGGAGCAATCAGCCCCAGCATTTT.

The chain has TRBV28 and TRBJ2-7, with D uncertain. The CDR3 contains 13 residues. V dropped 2 bases and J dropped 3 bases, with 8 bases sitting between them. Looked up from germline, CDR1 is MDHEN and CDR2 is SYDVKM. The CDR3 coding sequence is TGTGCCAGCAGTTTAAGGTCCAGCTACGAGCAGTACTTC. Translation: CASSLRSSYEQYF.

V gene TRBV9 combines with J gene TRBJ2-2; no clear D gene. CDR3 length: 11 residues. Trimming took off 1 base at V and 6 bases at J, with 1 base between the two ends. Germline assignment: CDR1 SGDLS and CDR2 YYNGEE. The CDR3 nucleotides read TGTGCCAGCAGCGTACCCGGGGAGCTGTTTTTT. This gives the protein CASSVPGELFF.

The chain uses TRBV19 and TRBJ2-6; D call uncertain. V was shortened by 4 bases and J by 0 bases, with 4 bases between the two germline ends. Germline V gives CDR1 LNHDA, CDR2 SQIVND (reference sequence). CDR3 length equals 14 residues. The CDR3 loop reads CASSTDSGANVLTF. CDR3 DNA sequence: TGTGCCAGTAGTACTGACTCTGGGGCCAACGTCCTGACTTTC.

The V gene is TRBV19, the J gene TRBJ1-1, with TRBD1 matching over 10 bases. Germline V lookup: CDR1 LNHDA, CDR2 SQIVND (reference sequence). The CDR3 length is 15 residues. Trimming at V came to 4 bases and at J to 2 bases, leaving 4 bases not matched to a gene. CDR3 amino acids: CASSKGQGTNTEAFF. CDR3 in DNA: TGTGCCAGTAGTAAGGGACAGGGGACCAACACTGAAGCTTTCTTT.

This clone was detected only a few times. V usage is TRBV6-2 or TRBV6-3 and J usage is TRBJ1-2, with TRBD1 matching over 9 bases. From germline, CDR1 is MNHEY and CDR2 SVGEGT. The CDR3 extends over 13 amino acids. V lost 4 bases and J lost 8; bases outside the gene matches: 5. The CDR3 sequence is CASSSYRGQGYTF. CDR3 sequence (DNA): TGTGCCAGCAGTTCCTACAGGGGGCAAGGCTACACCTTC.

The V gene is TRBV7-2, the J gene TRBJ1-2, with TRBD1 as a possible D gene (5 bases). The germline V gene encodes CDR1 SGHTA and CDR2 FQGNSA. V lost 5 bases and J 7 bases, leaving 20 bases between the germline ends. This CDR3 has 15 residues. The CDR3 DNA reads TGTGCCAGCAGCCCTCGGGACCCGACGCGGGGTGGCTACACCTTC. Its protein product is CASSPRDPTRGGYTF.

The gene calls are TRBV9 and TRBJ2-7, with D possibly called TRBD1 or TRBD2 (5 bases each). The CDR3 totals 14 residues. Deletions cut 3 bases from V and 4 bases from J, with 14 bases between. Germline V CDR1 and CDR2: SGDLS, YYNGEE. The CDR3 here is CASSATGTTYEQYF. The DNA of the CDR3 is TGTGCCAGCAGCGCAACCGGGACCACATACGAGCAGTACTTC. The full variable domain, completed using reference TRBV9 and TRBJ2-7, is DSGVTQTPKHLITATGQRVTLRCSPRSGDLSVYWYQQSLDQGLQFLIQYYNGEERAKGNILERFSAQQFPDLHSELNLSSLELGDSALYFCASSATGTTYEQYFGPGTRLTVT.

The rearrangement joins TRBV9 to TRBJ1-1; D unresolved. The germline V gene encodes CDR1 SGDLS and CDR2 YYNGEE. This CDR3 is built from 16 residues. With 3 bases removed from V and 0 bases from J, the gap between germline ends came to 15 bases. The CDR3 region is CASSGSHDGLNTEAFF. In nucleotides, the CDR3 is TGTGCCAGCAGCGGATCCCATGACGGATTGAACACTGAAGCTTTCTTT.

The genes are TRBV5-5 and TRBJ2-5; D not certain. V shed 4 bases and J shed 7 bases, with 8 bases lying between them. In germline, CDR1 is SGHKS, CDR2 YYEKEE (reference sequence). The CDR3 sequence is 11 residues long. The CDR3 reads CASSPGWTQYF. The CDR3 DNA reads as TGTGCCAGCAGCCCCGGATGGACCCAGTACTTC.

The J gene is TRBJ2-5, the V gene TRBV2, with 8 bases lining up with TRBD2. In germline, CDR1 is SNHLY, CDR2 FYNNEI. V dropped 8 bases and J dropped 0; count of bases not matched to a gene: 5. The CDR3 totals 14 residues. CDR3 protein: CASPGGVDQETQYF. In nucleotides, the CDR3 is TGTGCCAGCCCCGGGGGGGTTGACCAAGAGACCCAGTACTTC.

This rearrangement joins TRBV29-1 to TRBJ1-1; D might be TRBD1 (5 bases). The V and J ends lost 5 bases and 1 base respectively, with 8 bases between them. CDR3 length equals 12 residues. The germline V gene encodes CDR1 SQVTM and CDR2 ANQGSEA. The CDR3 DNA sequence: TGCAGCGTTTCCAGGGAGAACACTGAAGCTTTCTTT. As protein: CSVSRENTEAFF.

The rearrangement links TRBV14 to TRBJ1-3, with D hard to call. The CDR3 contains 15 residues. The germline V and J ends were trimmed by 0 bases and 2 bases, with 8 bases remaining between them. Per germline, CDR1 SGHDN and CDR2 FVKESK. CDR3 coding DNA: TGTGCCAGCAGCCAAGACCCTCAGACTGGAAACACCATATATTTT. This sequence encodes CASSQDPQTGNTIYF.

This sequence joins TRBV4-1 and TRBJ1-5; tentatively, D is TRBD1 (5 bases). The CDR3 contains 17 residues. Germline V CDR1 and CDR2: MGHRA, YSYEKL. Trimming left V 4 bases short and J 2 bases short, with 18 bases between. The CDR3 DNA sequence: TGCGCCAGCAGCCGAAGGACACTCCAGGATGGCAATCAGCCCCAGCATTTT. It codes for CASSRRTLQDGNQPQHF.

The V and J genes are TRBV5-6 and TRBJ1-3, with D unresolved. CDR3 length equals 14 residues. The V gene lost 2 bases and the J gene lost 3 bases, with 9 bases spanning the gap. Germline values: CDR1 SGHDT, CDR2 YYEEEE. Written as DNA, the CDR3 is TGTGCCAGCAGCTTTCAAAGTCGTGGAAACACCATATATTTT. Its translation is CASSFQSRGNTIYF.

A single count supports this clone. The V call is TRBV12-3 or TRBV12-4, the J call TRBJ1-5; D is uncertain. This CDR3 is 13 amino acids long. Trimming took off 0 bases at V and 7 bases at J, with 7 bases between the two ends. The CDR3 reads CASSLAARQPQHF. CDR3 nucleotides: TGTGCCAGCAGTTTAGCGGCAAGGCAGCCCCAGCATTTT.

The rearrangement uses TRBV5-1 and TRBJ1-2; D is unresolved. The CDR3 has 15 residues. The germline V and J ends were trimmed by 0 bases and 4 bases, with 13 bases remaining between them. Germline CDR1 and CDR2: SGHRS and YFSETQ. CDR3 nucleotide sequence: TGCGCCAGCAGCTTGGAGTGGGAGGGCGCCTATGGCTACACCTTC. Translating it yields CASSLEWEGAYGYTF.